These 26 T cell receptor beta chains were all obtained from the same sample, sequenced in a study of spatial heterogeneity in lung cancer. Findings and limits, study-wide: Tumors with more nonsynonymous mutations had more expanded intratumoral alpha and beta TCRs.

Time point meaning: sample taken at primary tumor resection. TCRdb recomputed calls from the 5' RACE reads with MiXCR, one row per CDR3 protein. The profile shows fewer than 2,000 distinct CDR3 sequences, roughly 13% of them singletons. These TCRs are of unknown antigen specificity. Sequencing used lung tumor tissue, obtained at surgery. The receptors shown here come from a male donor with early-stage non-small cell lung cancer.

By share of the sample, this clonotype is medium-sized. J is TRBJ2-5 and V is TRBV6-4; D is unresolved. The CDR3 is 16 residues long. Per germline, CDR1 MRHNA and CDR2 SNTAGT. The V end was cut by 8 bases, the J end by 5 bases, with 24 bases between. The CDR3 DNA is TGTGCCAGCGTCCTCAAGAAGGAACGGCCTTCGGAGACCCAGTACTTC. This translates into CASVLKKERPSETQYF.

This clonotype is judged medium-sized. This chain joins TRBV5-1 and TRBJ1-2; D is ambiguous. The CDR3 covers 13 residues. V was cut by 0 bases and J by 4 bases, with 7 bases left in between. Germline V CDR1 and CDR2: SGHRS, YFSETQ. The CDR3, as DNA: TGCGCCAGCAGCTTGGGAGGCGCCTATGGCTACACCTTC. Encoded protein: CASSLGGAYGYTF.

By share of the sample, this clonotype is medium-sized (0.01 to 0.1%). The chain carries TRBV20-1 and TRBJ2-5; 7 nucleotides align to TRBD1. Germline V gene data show CDR1 as DFQATT and CDR2 as SNEGSKA (reference sequence). V was clipped by 2 bases and J by 3 bases; unmatched bases: 6. CDR3 length: 14 amino acids. CDR3 region: CSARLFTGEETQYF. CDR3 nucleotides: TGCAGTGCTAGACTTTTTACAGGGGAAGAGACCCAGTACTTC.

By share of the sample, this clonotype is medium-sized. This chain uses TRBV3-1 with TRBJ2-1; D gene unclear. CDR1 and CDR2 (germline): LGHDT, YNNKEL (reference sequence). Trimming pared 4 bases from V and 9 bases from J, leaving 16 bases between. CDR3 size: 14 residues. CDR3 sequence: CASSLGRGKGEQFF. The CDR3 DNA reads TGTGCCAGCAGCCTGGGTCGAGGCAAGGGTGAGCAGTTCTTC.

In its sample, this clonotype is medium-sized (0.01 to 0.1%). V and J are TRBV14 and TRBJ2-5; no clear D gene. V lost 3 bases and J lost 2, with 10 bases in between. The CDR3 loop spans 14 amino acids. Germline V gene lookup returns CDR1 SGHDN and CDR2 FVKESK. The CDR3 DNA follows: TGTGCCAGCAGCCATCCCGTAAGGCAAGAGACCCAGTACTTC. It specifies CASSHPVRQETQYF.

This rearrangement joins TRBV28 to TRBJ1-5; TRBD1 might be the D (6 bases). CDR1 and CDR2 (germline): MDHEN, SYDVKM. This CDR3 has 15 amino acids. Trimming removed 1 base from V and 4 bases from J, with 11 bases in between. The CDR3: CASSLYRVRNQPQHF. CDR3 sequence (DNA): TGTGCCAGCAGTTTATACAGGGTTCGGAATCAGCCCCAGCATTTT.

The chain links TRBV7-9 to TRBJ1-1, with 10 bases that match TRBD1. The ends lost 5 bases at V and 3 bases at J; junction bases unmatched: 6. CDR1 is SEHNR, CDR2 FQNEAQ, per germline (reference sequence). CDR3 length: 15 residues. CDR3 protein: CASSTRTGGYTEAFF. The DNA of the CDR3 is TGTGCCAGCAGCACCCGGACAGGGGGGTACACTGAAGCTTTCTTT.

This clonotype was counted between two and nine times. This chain uses TRBV11-2 with TRBJ2-5; D is unclear. V gave up 5 bases and J gave up 1 base, with 14 bases separating them. CDR3 length: 15 residues. Germline CDR1 and CDR2: SGHAT and FQNNGV. The CDR3 region is CASSPFGGPQETQYF. CDR3 DNA sequence: TGTGCCAGCAGCCCTTTTGGTGGGCCCCAAGAGACCCAGTACTTC.

This clonotype rates as medium-sized. The rearrangement uses TRBV27 and TRBJ1-5, with D tentatively TRBD1 (5 bases). The V and J ends lost 6 bases and 6 bases respectively, with 15 bases between them. Germline CDR1 MNHEY, CDR2 SMNVEV (reference sequence). This CDR3 is 14 amino acids long. Written as DNA, the CDR3 is TGTGCCAGCAGCCCCGGACCAGGGTCTCAGCCCCAGCATTTT. Protein sequence: CASSPGPGSQPQHF.

By sample share, this clonotype is medium-sized. The gene calls are TRBV20-1 and TRBJ1-1, with 7 bases identical to TRBD1. The ends lost 3 bases at V and 0 bases at J; junction bases unmatched: 4. Germline-derived CDR1 and CDR2 are DFQATT and SNEGSKA (reference sequence). This CDR3 region has 14 residues. CDR3 bases: TGCAGTGCTAGCGCCGGGACAGTGAACACTGAAGCTTTCTTT. Translation gives CSASAGTVNTEAFF.

This clonotype ranks as medium-sized. The chain combines TRBV7-2 with TRBJ2-5, with 8 positions matching TRBD2. The CDR3 has 14 residues. CDR1 and CDR2 from the germline V gene are SGHTA and FQGNSA. V was pared by 3 bases and J by 5 bases, with 5 bases of the junction left unmatched. CDR3 protein: CASSFPGRVETQYF. CDR3 sequence (DNA): TGTGCCAGCAGCTTCCCCGGGAGGGTCGAGACCCAGTACTTC.

In its sample, this clonotype is medium-sized. The chain employs TRBV6-5 and TRBJ2-7, with 8 bases aligning to TRBD2. CDR1 is MNHEY and CDR2 is SVGAGI in the germline V gene. The CDR3 is 14 residues long. Trimming at V came to 6 bases and at J to 0 bases, leaving 4 bases not matched to a gene. This chain's CDR3 is CASRGLATSYEQYF. CDR3 coding DNA: TGTGCCAGCAGAGGACTAGCAACCTCCTACGAGCAGTACTTC.

The rearrangement joins TRBV5-5 to TRBJ2-3, with no clear D. Looked up from germline, CDR1 is SGHKS and CDR2 is YYEKEE (reference sequence). V was shortened by 7 bases and J by 1 base, with 16 bases between the two germline ends. The CDR3 covers 15 residues. CDR3 protein: CASRPHPDRTDTQYF. The CDR3 nucleotides are TGTGCCAGCCGCCCTCACCCGGACCGCACAGATACGCAGTATTTT.

The V call is TRBV4-3, the J call TRBJ2-5; TRBD2 is a possible D gene (6 bases). The length of the CDR3 is 14 residues. Germline V gene data show CDR1 as LGHNA and CDR2 as YSLEER. Trimming removed 0 bases from V and 3 bases from J, with 8 bases in between. DNA for the CDR3: TGCGCCAGCAGCCAAGATCGGAGGGAAGAGACCCAGTACTTC. It specifies CASSQDRREETQYF.

By share, this clonotype counts as medium-sized. V usage is TRBV5-1 and J usage is TRBJ2-1; D uncertain. Deletions cut 1 base from V and 3 bases from J, with 11 bases between. The CDR3 contains 15 residues. From germline, CDR1 is SGHRS and CDR2 YFSETQ. The CDR3 nucleotides read TGCGCCAGCAGCTTGACACCGGAAAACTACAATGAGCAGTTCTTC. Amino acid sequence: CASSLTPENYNEQFF.

This clonotype is large within its sample. CDR3 DNA sequence: TGCGCCACCCACGGGGGGACTCCCGTATACGAGCAGTACTTC. Translation gives CATHGGTPVYEQYF. The chain couples TRBV10-2 to TRBJ2-7; TRBD2 agrees at 7 bases. Unmatched junction bases numbered 13, after V lost 10 bases and J lost 4 bases. The CDR3 consists of 14 residues. In germline, CDR1 is WSHSY, CDR2 SAAADI.

The CDR3 coding sequence is TGCGCCAGCAGCTCGCGACCGGAGAACACTGAAGCTTTCTTT. Protein sequence: CASSSRPENTEAFF. The chain joins TRBV5-1 to TRBJ1-1; D unresolved. The V end was cut by 3 bases, the J end by 1 base, with 10 bases between. The length of the CDR3 is 14 residues. The V gene's germline CDR1 is SGHRS and CDR2 YFSETQ.

This clonotype ranks as medium-sized (0.01 to 0.1%). The chain couples TRBV28 to TRBJ2-2; D perhaps matches TRBD2 (6 bases). The germline V and J ends were trimmed by 1 base and 0 bases, with 12 bases remaining between them. The CDR3 loop spans 17 amino acids. Germline V gene lookup returns CDR1 MDHEN and CDR2 SYDVKM. CDR3 loop: CASSLFGGLANTGELFF. The CDR3 DNA follows: TGTGCCAGCAGTTTATTCGGGGGACTGGCGAACACCGGGGAGCTGTTTTTT. The entire variable domain, with the rest obtained from reference TRBV28 and TRBJ2-2, is as follows: DVKVTQSSRYLVKRTGEKVFLECVQDMDHENMFWYRQDPGLGLRLIYFSYDVKMKEKGDIPEGYSVSREKKERFSLILESASTNQTSMYLCASSLFGGLANTGELFFGEGSRLTVL.

The chain has TRBV12-3 or TRBV12-4 and TRBJ2-6, with 10 bases fitting TRBD1. The CDR3 contains 17 residues. J gave up 0 bases and V 7 bases, and 6 bases lay outside the gene matches. CDR3: CASTRTGGYSGANVLTF. CDR3 bases: TGTGCCAGCACTAGGACAGGGGGTTACTCTGGGGCCAACGTCCTGACTTTC.

By share of the sample, this clonotype is medium-sized. The V and J genes are TRBV2 and TRBJ2-3; 12 bases agree with TRBD2. The CDR3 totals 17 residues. Germline lookup yields CDR1 SNHLY and CDR2 FYNNEI. The trim removed 4 bases at V and 2 bases at J, leaving 7 bases unmatched. CDR3 region: CASSALASGGATDTQYF. The CDR3 DNA sequence: TGTGCCAGCAGTGCTCTGGCTAGCGGGGGGGCCACAGATACGCAGTATTTT.

The rearrangement joins TRBV6-2 or TRBV6-3 to TRBJ2-1; the D gene is possibly TRBD1 (6 bases). This CDR3 contains 15 residues. V lost 7 bases and J lost 8, with 21 bases in between. Germline loops: CDR1 MNHEY, CDR2 SVGEGT. The CDR3, as DNA: TGTGCCAGCACCCAAGCCGGGACATATTACGATGAGCAGTTCTTC. Translated: CASTQAGTYYDEQFF.

Relative to its sample, this clonotype is medium-sized. The chain is built from TRBV5-1 and TRBJ1-2, with D maybe TRBD1 (6 bases). The CDR3 consists of 15 residues. Germline CDR1 is SGHRS and CDR2 is YFSETQ. Trimming shortened V by 4 bases and J by 3 bases, and 16 bases separated the two germline ends. This CDR3 is CASSPNPGQHYGYTF. The CDR3 nucleotides read TGCGCCAGCAGCCCGAATCCGGGACAACACTATGGCTACACCTTC. Full variable domain (remainder filled in from reference TRBV5-1 and TRBJ1-2): KAGVTQTPRYLIKTRGQQVTLSCSPISGHRSVSWYQQTPGQGLQFLFEYFSETQRNKGNFPGRFSGRQFSNSRSEMNVSTLELGDSALYLCASSPNPGQHYGYTFGSGTRLTVV.

By frequency in the sample, this clonotype is medium-sized. The chain carries TRBV7-9 and TRBJ2-6; 9 bases are shared with TRBD1. CDR1 SEHNR and CDR2 FQNEAQ come from the germline V gene (reference sequence). The CDR3 extends over 17 amino acids. V lost 7 bases and J lost 0; bases outside the gene matches: 7. Written as DNA, the CDR3 is TGTGCCAGCATCCCAGGGACAGGGTACTCTGGGGCCAACGTCCTGACTTTC. Translated, it gives CASIPGTGYSGANVLTF.

The chain is built from TRBV24-1 and TRBJ2-3; 11 nucleotides align to TRBD1. Germline-derived CDR1 and CDR2 are KGHDR and SFDVKD. Trimming at V came to 6 bases and at J to 7 bases, leaving 11 bases not matched to a gene. The length of the CDR3 is 16 residues. In DNA form, the CDR3 reads TGTGCCACCAGTCTTACTGGACAGGGGGCAGGAAATACGCAGTATTTT. Its protein product is CATSLTGQGAGNTQYF.

The gene calls are TRBV6-5 and TRBJ2-2, with 9 bases identical to TRBD2. Trimming cost V 0 bases and J 5 bases; bases outside gene matches: 10. This CDR3 contains 18 residues. Germline V CDR1 and CDR2: MNHEY, SVGAGI. The DNA for the CDR3 is TGTGCCAGCAGTTACTCCAGTGCGGGAGGGCAGGGGACCGGGGAGCTGTTTTTT. Translated: CASSYSSAGGQGTGELFF.

This clonotype is labeled as medium-sized (0.01 to 0.1%). The V and J genes are TRBV5-1 and TRBJ2-2; D unresolved. The germline V and J ends were trimmed by 4 bases and 6 bases, with 13 bases remaining between them. The CDR3 extends over 14 amino acids. CDR1 is SGHRS and CDR2 is YFSETQ in the germline V gene. CDR3 DNA sequence: TGCGCCAGCAGCCTGGATTCGGTAGCCGGGGAGCTGTTTTTT. Residues: CASSLDSVAGELFF.